The rows below give T cell receptor beta chains drawn from one sample of a study of tumor-infiltrating lymphocytes in primary liver carcinoma. TCRdb recomputed calls from the multiplex PCR reads with MiXCR, one row per CDR3 protein. The table includes 95,000 to 100,000 distinct CDR3 sequences, about 70% detected once. The sequencing input was liver tumor tissue from sampling region 2. The receptors come from an older woman with primary liver carcinoma and hepatitis B virus infection. CDR3s include the opening cysteine and the closing phenylalanine or tryptophan. Each record gives: J gene, D gene, CDR3 length, V gene, clone size, CDR3 DNA, CDR3 protein. D genes are given only for firm matches. Size is stated for part of the rows, as once, few or many counts, or as a class when the clone is expanded.

j_gene: TRBJ2-7; d_gene: NA; len: 14; v_gene: TRBV20-1; abundance: NA; CDR3nt: TGCAGTGCTAGGGGGAACGCGGTAACCTACGAGCAGTACTTC; CDR3aa: CSARGNAVTYEQYF
j_gene: TRBJ2-4; d_gene: NA; len: 16; v_gene: TRBV5-6; abundance: many; CDR3nt: TGTGCCAGCAGCCCGCTGGCGGCAAAAGCCAAAAACATTCAATACTTC; CDR3aa: CASSPLAAKAKNIQYF
j_gene: TRBJ2-3; d_gene: NA; len: 11; v_gene: TRBV6-1; abundance: NA; CDR3nt: TGTGCCAGCAGTGGTGGAAATACGCAGTGTTTT; CDR3aa: CASSGGNTQCF
j_gene: TRBJ1-1; d_gene: NA; len: 14; v_gene: TRBV29-1; abundance: NA; CDR3nt: TGCAGCGTTGATGTAGGCCGGATGGACACTGAAGCTTTCTTT; CDR3aa: CSVDVGRMDTEAFF
j_gene: TRBJ2-3; d_gene: TRBD1; len: 19; v_gene: TRBV5-1; abundance: many; CDR3nt: TGCGCCAGCAGCTTGCACCCCGGGACAGGGGCGGCCTCCACAGATACGCAGTATTTT; CDR3aa: CASSLHPGTGAASTDTQYF
j_gene: TRBJ1-1; d_gene: NA; len: 13; v_gene: TRBV6-6; abundance: many; CDR3nt: TGTGCCAGCAGCATGACAGGAAACACTGAAGCTTTCTTT; CDR3aa: CASSMTGNTEAFF
j_gene: TRBJ2-7; d_gene: NA; len: 14; v_gene: TRBV11-2; abundance: NA; CDR3nt: TGTGCCAGCAGCTTTCTACAGGGACCCTACGAGCAGTACTTC; CDR3aa: CASSFLQGPYEQYF
j_gene: TRBJ2-5; d_gene: NA; len: 16; v_gene: TRBV11-2; abundance: NA; CDR3nt: TGTGCCAGTAGCTTACGGCTAGTAGAGTACCAAGGGACCCAGTACTTC; CDR3aa: CASSLRLVEYQGTQYF
j_gene: TRBJ1-4; d_gene: TRBD1; len: 14; v_gene: TRBV4-2; abundance: NA; CDR3nt: TGTGCCAGCAGCTCAGGGGGAGAGGATGAAGAACTGTTTTTT; CDR3aa: CASSSGGEDEELFF
j_gene: TRBJ2-7; d_gene: TRBD2; len: 20; v_gene: TRBV11-2; abundance: NA; CDR3nt: TGTGCCAACAGGGCCATTTCACGACTAGCGGGAGGGCAGAAACCCTACGAGCAGTACTTC; CDR3aa: CANRAISRLAGGQKPYEQYF
j_gene: TRBJ2-1; d_gene: NA; len: 15; v_gene: TRBV5-1; abundance: NA; CDR3nt: TGCGCCAGCAGCTTGCAGCTAGCCCTGAGTAATGAGCAGTTCTTC; CDR3aa: CASSLQLALSNEQFF
j_gene: TRBJ2-2; d_gene: NA; len: 17; v_gene: TRBV11-2; abundance: NA; CDR3nt: TGTACCAGCAGCCCAGTAGGCAGGGGACTTGTCAGCGGGGAACTGTTTTTT; CDR3aa: CTSSPVGRGLVSGELFF
j_gene: TRBJ2-3; d_gene: NA; len: 15; v_gene: TRBV4-1; abundance: NA; CDR3nt: TGCGCCAGCAGCCAAGACGGACAGCTCAATCAGCCCCAGTATTTT; CDR3aa: CASSQDGQLNQPQYF
j_gene: TRBJ2-7; d_gene: TRBD1; len: 12; v_gene: TRBV12-3/TRBV12-4; abundance: many; CDR3nt: TGTGCCAGCAGTTCTGTAGCCGGGACAGGTAACTTC; CDR3aa: CASSSVAGTGNF
j_gene: TRBJ2-7; d_gene: NA; len: 18; v_gene: TRBV10-1; abundance: NA; CDR3nt: TGCGCCAGCAGTGAGATCCTGCCCCGCACAGGGCTAACCTACGAGCAGCACTTC; CDR3aa: CASSEILPRTGLTYEQHF
j_gene: TRBJ1-2; d_gene: NA; len: 14; v_gene: TRBV11-2; abundance: NA; CDR3nt: TGTGCCAGCAGGTTGGACAGAACTAACTATGGCTACACCTTC; CDR3aa: CASRLDRTNYGYTF
j_gene: TRBJ1-4; d_gene: NA; len: 14; v_gene: TRBV6-5; abundance: NA; CDR3nt: TGCGCCAGCAGACTGACAGCAACTAATGAAAAACTGTTTTTT; CDR3aa: CASRLTATNEKLFF
j_gene: TRBJ2-3; d_gene: NA; len: 13; v_gene: TRBV11-2; abundance: NA; CDR3nt: TGTGCCAGCAGCCTGCGACGTGAGAGTACGCAGTATTTT; CDR3aa: CASSLRRESTQYF
j_gene: TRBJ1-1; d_gene: NA; len: 14; v_gene: TRBV11-3; abundance: NA; CDR3nt: TGTGCCAGCAGCTTCGTGACAGTGAACATTGAAGCTTCCTTT; CDR3aa: CASSFVTVNIEASF
j_gene: TRBJ2-1; d_gene: NA; len: 13; v_gene: TRBV11-3; abundance: once; CDR3nt: TGTGCCATCAGCTTAGGAGACGGCAATGAGAAGTTCTTC; CDR3aa: CAISLGDGNEKFF
j_gene: TRBJ1-1; d_gene: TRBD1; len: 16; v_gene: TRBV5-4; abundance: many; CDR3nt: TGTGCCAGCAGCTCACCTCCGGGACAGGTGAACACTGAAGCTTTCTTT; CDR3aa: CASSSPPGQVNTEAFF
j_gene: TRBJ2-3; d_gene: NA; len: 14; v_gene: TRBV30; abundance: many; CDR3nt: TGTGCCTCGAGGGGCGGCCACCCCACTGATACGCAGTATTTT; CDR3aa: CASRGGHPTDTQYF
j_gene: TRBJ1-5; d_gene: NA; len: 16; v_gene: TRBV7-8; abundance: many; CDR3nt: TGTGCCAGCAGCTTAGAGGGTGCCCTTAGCAATCAGCCCCAGCATTTT; CDR3aa: CASSLEGALSNQPQHF
j_gene: TRBJ2-1; d_gene: TRBD2; len: 16; v_gene: TRBV5-1; abundance: NA; CDR3nt: TGCGCCAGCAGCTCGTGGGGGGCTAGCGGGATCAATGAGCAGTTCTTC; CDR3aa: CASSSWGASGINEQFF
j_gene: TRBJ2-5; d_gene: NA; len: 14; v_gene: TRBV29-1; abundance: NA; CDR3nt: TGCATCTCCACGAGTCCCGACAGGAGTGAGACCCAGTACTTC; CDR3aa: CISTSPDRSETQYF
j_gene: TRBJ2-1; d_gene: NA; len: 14; v_gene: TRBV29-1; abundance: NA; CDR3nt: TGCGGCGTTGAACCGGCAGGATCCGGCATTGAGCACTTCTTC; CDR3aa: CGVEPAGSGIEHFF
j_gene: TRBJ1-2; d_gene: TRBD1; len: 15; v_gene: TRBV7-2; abundance: few; CDR3nt: TGTGCCAGCAGCTATTCAGGGGACAGGGCGCGGGGCTACACCTTC; CDR3aa: CASSYSGDRARGYTF
j_gene: TRBJ1-1; d_gene: NA; len: 15; v_gene: TRBV28; abundance: NA; CDR3nt: TGTGCCAACACCCCCCACCAGGAGGGAAACACTGAAGCTTTCTTT; CDR3aa: CANTPHQEGNTEAFF
j_gene: TRBJ2-7; d_gene: NA; len: 13; v_gene: TRBV30; abundance: many; CDR3nt: TGTGCCTGGAGTGTAACGGACCGTCGGGAGCAGTACTTC; CDR3aa: CAWSVTDRREQYF
j_gene: TRBJ2-3; d_gene: NA; len: 13; v_gene: TRBV10-3; abundance: once; CDR3nt: TGTGCCATCAGTGCGGCTAGGTCAGATACGCAGTATTTT; CDR3aa: CAISAARSDTQYF
j_gene: TRBJ2-7; d_gene: NA; len: 15; v_gene: TRBV28; abundance: many; CDR3nt: TGTGCCAGCAGTTCCCCTCGGGGATCCCTCTACGAGCAGTACTTC; CDR3aa: CASSSPRGSLYEQYF
j_gene: TRBJ2-3; d_gene: NA; len: 15; v_gene: TRBV11-2; abundance: many; CDR3nt: TGTGCCAGCAGGCCGACAGGATCGTCGACAGATACGCAGTATTTT; CDR3aa: CASRPTGSSTDTQYF
j_gene: TRBJ2-7; d_gene: NA; len: 11; v_gene: TRBV29-1; abundance: many; CDR3nt: TGCAGCGTTGAAGGAGCGCGGGAGCAGTACTTC; CDR3aa: CSVEGAREQYF
j_gene: TRBJ1-5; d_gene: NA; len: 14; v_gene: TRBV10-3; abundance: NA; CDR3nt: TGTGCCATCAGTGGCGGGGAAGGGGGGCAGCCCCAGCATTTT; CDR3aa: CAISGGEGGQPQHF
j_gene: TRBJ2-7; d_gene: NA; len: 14; v_gene: TRBV7-8; abundance: NA; CDR3nt: TGTGCCAGCAGCTTGGATGGGGCCCACTACAAGCAGTACTTC; CDR3aa: CASSLDGAHYKQYF
j_gene: TRBJ1-2; d_gene: TRBD1; len: 15; v_gene: TRBV11-3; abundance: NA; CDR3nt: TGTACCAGCAGCTTGTCGGGACAGGGTCGCTATGGCTACACCTTC; CDR3aa: CTSSLSGQGRYGYTF
j_gene: TRBJ2-2; d_gene: TRBD2; len: 16; v_gene: TRBV11-2; abundance: NA; CDR3nt: TGTGTCAGCAGTCATCGACTAGCGAAAAACACCGGGGAGCTGTTTTTT; CDR3aa: CVSSHRLAKNTGELFF
j_gene: TRBJ2-1; d_gene: TRBD2; len: 14; v_gene: TRBV2; abundance: NA; CDR3nt: TGTGCCAGTAGGATAGCGGGAGAGGGTGATGAGCAGTTCTTC; CDR3aa: CASRIAGEGDEQFF
j_gene: TRBJ1-1; d_gene: NA; len: 14; v_gene: TRBV28; abundance: NA; CDR3nt: TGTGCCAGCACACAAGGGGGGTTTCACGCTGAAGCTTTCTTT; CDR3aa: CASTQGGFHAEAFF
j_gene: TRBJ1-2; d_gene: NA; len: 16; v_gene: TRBV11-2; abundance: medium-sized; CDR3nt: TGTGCCAGCAGCTCCTCAGGGGCAGCCAACAACTATGGCTACACCTTC; CDR3aa: CASSSSGAANNYGYTF